The rows below give T cell receptor beta chains drawn from one sample of a study of blood T cell repertoires in COVID-19. Sequencing was performed with immunoSEQ multiplex PCR; in TCRdb, only in-frame clones are kept and a portion is missing. The sample includes 150,000 to 200,000 clones, approximately 81% of them seen just once. The sequencing sample was made of peripheral blood. The receptors here all came from a woman aged 45-65 years with COVID-19, enrolled during active disease. Both conserved end residues are part of each CDR3.

v_call	j_call	cdr3_aa
TRBV5-1	TRBJ2-7	CASSFPTGGARGLYEQYF
TRBV19	TRBJ1-5	CASSMGQGNQPQHF
TRBV2	TRBJ2-5	CASNLNREPGETQYF
TRBV7-3	TRBJ2-3	CASSLQGGSSTDTQYF
TRBV25-1	TRBJ2-3	CASSEYYGITDTQYF
TRBV4-3	TRBJ1-1	CASSQDRGLNTEAFF
TRBV6-5	TRBJ1-1	CASSYSGTGAFEAFF
TRBV7-2	TRBJ1-1	CASSPRGSLTEAFF
TRBV13	TRBJ2-1	CASSSGPGLAGNEQFF
TRBV30	TRBJ2-7	CAWSGGTSRFAEQYF
TRBV21-1	TRBJ1-5	CASSISTSNQPQHF
TRBV27	TRBJ2-2	CASSLDPGFRAGELFF